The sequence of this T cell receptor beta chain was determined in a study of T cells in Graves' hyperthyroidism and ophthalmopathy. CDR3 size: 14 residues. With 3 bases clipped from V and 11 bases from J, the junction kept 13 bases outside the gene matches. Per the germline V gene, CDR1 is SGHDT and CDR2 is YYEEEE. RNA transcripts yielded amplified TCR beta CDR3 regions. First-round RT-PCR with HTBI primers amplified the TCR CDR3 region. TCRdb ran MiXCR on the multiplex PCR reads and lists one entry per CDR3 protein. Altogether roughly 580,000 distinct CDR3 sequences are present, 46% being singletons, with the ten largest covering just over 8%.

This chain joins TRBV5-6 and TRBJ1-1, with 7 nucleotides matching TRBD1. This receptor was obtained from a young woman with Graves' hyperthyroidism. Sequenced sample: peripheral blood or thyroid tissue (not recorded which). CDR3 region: CASSSEYTGDEAFF. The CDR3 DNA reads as TGTGCCAGCAGCTCCGAATACACAGGGGACGAGGCTTTCTTT.